The T cell receptor (beta chain) under discussion was sequenced for a study of post-analysis software for immune sequencing data. Study background: The courses of disease that were included comprised relapsing-remitting, secondary progressive and progressive-relapsing multiple sclerosis. Study-wide findings and caveats: Patients carried roughly five TRBV segments more frequently than controls did, and TRBV5-6, TRBV5-1 and TRBV20-1 were among them. Significantly lower normalized Chao1 diversity was found in patients with multiple sclerosis relative to controls.

Between the trimmed V and J ends, which lost 6 bases and 4 bases, there was a span of 21 bases. The CDR3 spans 16 residues. Germline CDR1 is LNHNV and CDR2 is YYDKDF (reference sequence). A word on this clonotype: As yet, its antigen is unknown.

The TCR beta cDNA libraries carried unique molecular identifiers. With about 0.95 to 11 million T cells as the source, roughly 500,000 cDNA molecules resulted. One entry per CDR3 protein results from TCRdb running MiXCR on the PCR reads. There are roughly 800,000 distinct CDR3 sequences in the sample; 40% to 55% occur only once, and roughly 4.4% lies in the top ten. Sequencing input: blood. The rearrangement uses TRBV15 and TRBJ2-5; D is tentatively TRBD1 or TRBD2 (6 bases each). This clonotype was sampled from a girl aged 10 to 17 with multiple sclerosis. The CDR3 loop is CATRGDTARGRETQYF. The CDR3 DNA reads TGTGCCACCAGAGGCGATACTGCACGGGGGCGAGAGACCCAGTACTTC.